The T cell receptor (beta chain) described here comes from a study of cytomegalovirus exposure and HLA in healthy donors. Study-level background: Sequencing of roughly 180 million T cells in an earlier analysis found more than 100 million unique TCR beta sequences. Study-level findings and limits: In an earlier analysis, most TCR beta V segments were productive about 87% or about 30% of the time.

Primers: 60 Vbeta forward and 13 Jbeta reverse. Measured with immunoSEQ multiplex PCR; TCRdb has only the in-frame clones, and not every one. The repertoire table contains 65,000 to 85,000 clones. Regarding this clone: Its target is not known.

Sequencing was done on a sample of PBMCs. The clonotype was recovered from a woman aged 55-75 years in good health and CMV-seronegative.

The CDR3 loop is CASSIGVQGAGELFF. The CDR3 DNA is TGTGCCAGCAGCATCGGAGTACAGGGCGCCGGGGAGCTGTTTTTT. The chain links TRBV6-5 to TRBJ2-2; D possibly corresponds to TRBD1 (6 bases). The CDR3 is 15 residues long. Trimming removed 6 bases from V and 6 bases from J, with 17 bases in between. Germline loops: CDR1 MNHEY, CDR2 SVGAGI.